This T cell receptor (beta chain) was captured by sequencing in a study of blood T cells in healthy people across ages. This clonotype has just a few counts. Its antigen remains unidentified. V gave up 5 bases and J gave up 0 bases, with 15 bases separating them. Germline CDR1 reads SGHTA; CDR2 reads FQGTGA. CDR3 length equals 16 residues. Study observations and caveats: Diversity figures based on one million T cells were deemed too low. In long-lived donors, naive CD4+ cell counts and diversity exceeded those of aged donors.

Primed by a sample-barcoded 5' primer and a J-beta primer mix, a second PCR proceeded for about 6 to 11 cycles. Every molecule of cDNA carried a tag from a template-switch adaptor with 12 random nucleotides. TCRdb independently ran MiXCR on the 5' RACE reads; one entry per CDR3 protein. The sample carries about 1,000,000 distinct CDR3 sequences, less than 50% recorded once. The rearrangement links TRBV7-3 to TRBJ2-3; possible D gene TRBD2, 6 bases. This clonotype was obtained from a woman aged 60-70 years in good health. The source material was blood. The CDR3 protein is CASSPGLIRSTDTQYF. The CDR3, as DNA: TGTGCCAGCAGCCCCGGACTAATCCGTAGCACAGATACGCAGTATTTT.